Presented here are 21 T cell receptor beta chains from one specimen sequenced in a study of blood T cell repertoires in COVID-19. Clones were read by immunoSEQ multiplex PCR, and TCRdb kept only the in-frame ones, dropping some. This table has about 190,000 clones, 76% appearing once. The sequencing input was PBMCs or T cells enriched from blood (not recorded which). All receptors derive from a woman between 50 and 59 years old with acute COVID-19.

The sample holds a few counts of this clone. The CDR3 loop reads CASSLSTGTGRGNTIYF. The CDR3 DNA is TGTGCCAGCTCACTTTCTACCGGGACAGGGAGAGGAAACACCATATATTTT. V is TRBV18 and J is TRBJ1-3; 9 nucleotides match TRBD1. V gave up 4 bases and J gave up 4 bases; unmatched junction bases: 11. The CDR3 spans 17 residues. The germline gives CDR1 KGHSH, CDR2 LQKENI.

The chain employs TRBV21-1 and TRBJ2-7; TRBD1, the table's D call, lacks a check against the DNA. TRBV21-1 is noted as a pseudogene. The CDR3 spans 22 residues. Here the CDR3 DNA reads TGTGCCAGCAGCTTCGAGCACCCCTGGGACACCCATTACCCCACCTTCCCCTACGAGCAGTACGTC. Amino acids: CASSFEHPWDTHYPTFPYEQYV.

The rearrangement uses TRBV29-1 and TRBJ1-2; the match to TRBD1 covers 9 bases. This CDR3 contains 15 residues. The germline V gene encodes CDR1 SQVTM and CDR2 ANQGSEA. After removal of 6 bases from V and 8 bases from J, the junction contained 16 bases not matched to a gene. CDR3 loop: CSVTGTGLQMNGYTF. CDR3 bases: TGCAGCGTAACCGGGACAGGGTTACAGATGAACGGCTACACCTTC.

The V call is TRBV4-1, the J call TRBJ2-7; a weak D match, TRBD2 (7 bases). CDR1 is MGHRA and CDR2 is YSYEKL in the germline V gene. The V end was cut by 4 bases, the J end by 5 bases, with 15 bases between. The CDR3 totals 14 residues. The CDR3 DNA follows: TGCGCCAGCAGCCTGAACAGGGAGGGCGACGAGCAGTACGTC. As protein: CASSLNREGDEQYV.

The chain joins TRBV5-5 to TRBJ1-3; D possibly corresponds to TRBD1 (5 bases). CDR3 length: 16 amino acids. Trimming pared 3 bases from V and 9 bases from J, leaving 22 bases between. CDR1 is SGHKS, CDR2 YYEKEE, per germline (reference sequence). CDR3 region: CASSSILLAGVGTIYF. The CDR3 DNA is TGTGCCAGCAGCTCGATTTTGCTTGCGGGGGTAGGCACCATATATTTT. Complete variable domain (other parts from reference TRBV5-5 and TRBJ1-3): DAGVTQSPTHLIKTRGQQVTLRCSPISGHKSVSWYQQVLGQGPQFIFQYYEKEERGRGNFPDRFSARQFPNYSSELNVNALLLGDSALYLCASSSILLAGVGTIYFGEGSWLTVV.

The CDR3 protein is CASSSRRDQETQYF. The CDR3 DNA reads as TGTGCCAGCAGCTCAAGACGGGACCAAGAGACCCAGTACTTC. The chain employs TRBV11-3 and TRBJ2-5; D not resolved. The CDR3 has 14 amino acids. Germline V gene data show CDR1 as SGHNT and CDR2 as YENEEA. V lost 4 bases and J lost 0, with 9 bases in between.

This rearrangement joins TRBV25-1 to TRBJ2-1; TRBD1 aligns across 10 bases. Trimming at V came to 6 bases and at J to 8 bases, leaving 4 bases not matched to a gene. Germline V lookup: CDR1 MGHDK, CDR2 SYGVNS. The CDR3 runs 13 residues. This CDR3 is CASSDRGLDEQFF. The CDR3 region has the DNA TGTGCCAGCAGCGACAGGGGGCTAGATGAGCAGTTCTTC.

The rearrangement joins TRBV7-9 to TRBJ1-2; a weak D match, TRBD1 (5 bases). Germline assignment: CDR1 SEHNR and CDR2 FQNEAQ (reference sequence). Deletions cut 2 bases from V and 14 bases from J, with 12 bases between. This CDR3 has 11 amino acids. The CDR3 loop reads CASSLFQGPTF. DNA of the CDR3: TGTGCCAGCAGCTTATTTCAGGGCCCGACCTTC.

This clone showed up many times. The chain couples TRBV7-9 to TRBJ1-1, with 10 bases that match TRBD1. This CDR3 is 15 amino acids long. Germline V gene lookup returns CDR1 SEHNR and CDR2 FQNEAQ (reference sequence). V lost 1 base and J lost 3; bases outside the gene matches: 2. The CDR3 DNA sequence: TGTGCCAGCAGCTTAGGGGGGACAGGGGACACTGAAGCTTTCTTT. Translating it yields CASSLGGTGDTEAFF.

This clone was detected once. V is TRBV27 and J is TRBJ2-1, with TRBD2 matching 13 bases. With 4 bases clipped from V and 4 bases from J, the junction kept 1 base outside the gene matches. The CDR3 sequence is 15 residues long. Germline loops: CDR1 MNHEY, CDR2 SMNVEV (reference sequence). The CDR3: CASSSGLAGYNEQFF. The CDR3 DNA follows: TGTGCCAGCAGTTCGGGACTAGCGGGGTACAATGAGCAGTTCTTC.

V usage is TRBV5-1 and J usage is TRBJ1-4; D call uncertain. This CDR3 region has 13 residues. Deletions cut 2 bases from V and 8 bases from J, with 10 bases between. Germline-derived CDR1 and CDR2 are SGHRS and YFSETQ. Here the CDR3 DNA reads TGCGCCAGCAGCTTTGGGCCAGGAGAAAAACTGTTTTTT. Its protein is CASSFGPGEKLFF.

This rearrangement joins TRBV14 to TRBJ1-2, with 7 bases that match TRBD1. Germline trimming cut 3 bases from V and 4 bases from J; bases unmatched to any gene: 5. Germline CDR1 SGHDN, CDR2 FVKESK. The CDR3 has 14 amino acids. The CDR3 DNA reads TGTGCCAGCAGCCAGAGGACAGGTCTCTATGGCTACACCTTC. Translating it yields CASSQRTGLYGYTF.

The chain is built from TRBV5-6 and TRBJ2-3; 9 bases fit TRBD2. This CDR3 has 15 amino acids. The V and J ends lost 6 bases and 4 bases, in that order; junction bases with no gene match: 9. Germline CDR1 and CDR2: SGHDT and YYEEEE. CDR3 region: CASTERGESADTQYF. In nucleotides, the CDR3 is TGTGCCAGCACCGAGCGGGGGGAATCAGCAGATACGCAGTATTTT.

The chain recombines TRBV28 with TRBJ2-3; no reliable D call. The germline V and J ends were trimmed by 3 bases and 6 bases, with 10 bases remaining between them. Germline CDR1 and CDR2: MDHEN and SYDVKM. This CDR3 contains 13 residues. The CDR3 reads CASSFGSRDTQYF. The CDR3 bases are TGTGCCAGCAGTTTTGGTTCGAGGGATACGCAGTATTTT.

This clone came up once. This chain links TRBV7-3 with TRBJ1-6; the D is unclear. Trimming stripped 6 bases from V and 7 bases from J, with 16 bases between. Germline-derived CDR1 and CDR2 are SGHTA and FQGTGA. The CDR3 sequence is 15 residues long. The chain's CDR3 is CASSYSRSENSPLHF. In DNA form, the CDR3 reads TGTGCCAGCAGTTACTCAAGGTCGGAGAATTCACCCCTCCACTTT. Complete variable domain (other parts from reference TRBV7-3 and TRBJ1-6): GAGVSQTPSNKVTEKGKYVELRCDPISGHTALYWYRQSLGQGPEFLIYFQGTGAADDSGLPNDRFFAVRPEGSVSTLKIQRTERGDSAVYLCASSYSRSENSPLHFGNGTRLTVT.

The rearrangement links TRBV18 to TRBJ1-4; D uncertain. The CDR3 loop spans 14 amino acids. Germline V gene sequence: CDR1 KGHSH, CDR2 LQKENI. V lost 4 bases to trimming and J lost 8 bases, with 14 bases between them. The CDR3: CASSLTREQEKLFF. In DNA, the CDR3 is TGTGCCAGCTCACTGACTCGGGAGCAAGAAAAACTGTTTTTT. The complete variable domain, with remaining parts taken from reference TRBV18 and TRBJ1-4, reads NAGVMQNPRHLVRRRGQEARLRCSPMKGHSHVYWYRQLPEEGLKFMVYLQKENIIDESGMPKERFSAEFPKEGPSILRIQQVVRGDSAAYFCASSLTREQEKLFFGSGTQLSVL.

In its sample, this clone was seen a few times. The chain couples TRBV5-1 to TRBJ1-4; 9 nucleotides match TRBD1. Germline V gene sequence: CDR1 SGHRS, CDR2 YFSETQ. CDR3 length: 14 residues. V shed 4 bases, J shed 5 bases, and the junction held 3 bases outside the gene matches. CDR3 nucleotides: TGCGCCAGCAGCCACGGGACAGGGAATGAAAAACTGTTTTTT. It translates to CASSHGTGNEKLFF.

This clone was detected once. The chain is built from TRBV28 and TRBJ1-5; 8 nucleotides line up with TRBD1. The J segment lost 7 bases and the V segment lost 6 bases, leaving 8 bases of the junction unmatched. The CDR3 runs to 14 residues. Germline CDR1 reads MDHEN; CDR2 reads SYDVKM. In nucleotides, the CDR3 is TGTGCCAGCAGATCGGACAGGGTGGGCCAGCCCCAGCATTTT. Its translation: CASRSDRVGQPQHF.

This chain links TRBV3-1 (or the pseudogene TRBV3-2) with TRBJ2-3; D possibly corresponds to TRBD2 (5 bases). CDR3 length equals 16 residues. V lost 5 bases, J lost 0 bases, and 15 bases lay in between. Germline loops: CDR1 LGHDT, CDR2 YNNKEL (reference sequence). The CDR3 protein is CASSSQSGISTDTQYF. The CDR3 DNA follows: TGTGCCAGCAGCTCCCAAAGCGGAATTAGCACAGATACGCAGTATTTT.

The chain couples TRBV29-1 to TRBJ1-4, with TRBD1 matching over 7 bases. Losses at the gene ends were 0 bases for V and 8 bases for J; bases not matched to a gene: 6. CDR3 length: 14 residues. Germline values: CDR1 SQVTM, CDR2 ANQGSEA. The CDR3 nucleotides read TGCAGCGTTGAAGAAACACAGGGGCGGGAAAAACTGTTTTTT. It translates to CSVEETQGREKLFF.

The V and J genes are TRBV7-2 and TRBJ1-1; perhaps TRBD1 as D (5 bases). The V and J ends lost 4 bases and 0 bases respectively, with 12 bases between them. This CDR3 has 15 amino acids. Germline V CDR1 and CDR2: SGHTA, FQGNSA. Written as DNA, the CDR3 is TGTGCCAGCAGCTCTTGGGGCTCGGTGAACACTGAAGCTTTCTTT. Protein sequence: CASSSWGSVNTEAFF. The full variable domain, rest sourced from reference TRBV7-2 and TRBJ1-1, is GAGVSQSPSNKVTEKGKDVELRCDPISGHTALYWYRQSLGQGLEFLIYFQGNSAPDKSGLPSDRFSAERTGGSVSTLTIQRTQQEDSAVYLCASSSWGSVNTEAFFGQGTRLTVV.